The source of this TCR beta chain is a study of shared clonotypes between healthy human individuals. Study-wide results and limits: Some naive CD4 clonotypes, roughly 5%, turned up in common across several donors. Sampling used blood alone; tissue repertoires probably differ.

Naivety among CD8 cells was defined by CD45RO negativity and positive CCR7 selection, thereby excluding terminally differentiated effector memory CD45RA+ cells. Replicate PCRs for sorted subsets used about 200 ng DNA; this equaled 33,000 or so T cell genomes. The table came from immunoSEQ multiplex PCR; TCRdb's copy has only in-frame clones and leaves some out. Of about 590,000 clones listed, roughly 95% were seen once; the top ten hold about 0.11%. On this clone: Its antigen is not known.

The germline V gene has CDR1 MNHEY and CDR2 SVGAGI. There are 14 residues in the CDR3. This receptor was obtained from a woman aged 25 to 39 in good health. Source material: naive CD8+ T cells sorted from blood. V usage is TRBV6-5 and J usage is TRBJ2-5; a weak D match, TRBD1 (5 bases). TRBJ2-7 matches the DNA end more closely, so the J call is doubtful. CDR3: CASSTKTVFYEQYF. CDR3 sequence (DNA): TGTGCCAGCAGTACAAAGACAGTCTTCTACGAGCAGTACTTC.